The present T cell receptor beta chain was sequenced within a study of cytomegalovirus exposure and HLA in healthy donors (dated by TCRdb to the late 2010s). The study in broad terms: An earlier analysis of some 550 of the donors reported approximately 290 Gb of sequence data and roughly 100 million unique TCR beta sequences from about 200 million T cells. An early release covering just under 650 HLA-typed donors comprised about 300 gigabases of sequencing data and about 90 million unique TCR sequences. The genetic ancestry cluster associated with self-reported Caucasian donors included roughly 84% of the roughly 400 genotyped donors. The study was designed to test whether signatures of past pathogen exposure could be identified by cataloging public T cell receptors. The study profiled the T cell repertoires of 500 to 800 subjects by immunosequencing and related them to cytomegalovirus serostatus. Besides the first cohort of 500 to 700 subjects, a separate validation cohort made up of about 120 different subjects was used. High-throughput TCR immunosequencing, statistical association of individual TCRs with disease status, and machine learning were combined to predict cytomegalovirus infection status. To study patterns of TCR occurrence, a later analysis re-analyzed previously published TCR beta repertoires from 650 to 750 donors and added high-resolution HLA genotyping. Rather than using new phenotypic data, the later analysis identified candidate immune exposures from TCR beta sequences and from how often those sequences occurred across donors. In an earlier analysis of 587 of the donors, high-throughput TCR beta sequencing was used to judge whether each TCR beta V gene segment behaved as functional or pseudogenic. Donor age, sex, ethnicity and CMV serostatus were collected together with the repertoire data. Genome-wide SNP genotypes for about 60% of the roughly 670 donors were used in a later genetic analysis, which treated that subset as a discovery cohort. Every repertoire in the discovery cohort had been generated on one and the same sequencing platform. Both class I and class II loci were covered by HLA typing, at four-digit resolution. The number of typed donors differed by locus: about 629-640 for A, B, C, DRB1 and DQB1; 500 to 550 for DQA1; 606 for DPA1; and around 490 for DPB1. Roughly five DR-DQ haplotypes were handled as single units for association and clustering, since linkage in the cohort was strong. Across roughly 420 genotyped donors of the cohort, an average of 235,054 unique TCR beta nucleotide sequences per donor were sequenced, and 15% to 20% of those sequences were non-productive.

The research as a whole found: In an earlier analysis of 587 of the donors, most TCR beta V segments were observed in productive rearrangements about 90% or about 30% of the time, broadly matching IMGT annotations. A few of the identified cytomegalovirus-associated TCR beta chains were confirmed in vitro to be specific for cytomegalovirus antigens. In the study, 150 to 200 TCR beta chains were listed as associated with cytomegalovirus. A later genetic analysis reported fewer N-insertions in productive TCRs among donors in an Asian-associated ancestry cluster than the roughly 720-donor mean. A further reported finding was that TCR beta sequences accurately predicted the HLA-A and HLA-B alleles for most subjects in the first cohort. Because some donors lacked HLA typing at each locus, the association tests relied only on the typed subset. CMV serostatus was the only immune exposure information available for the cohort. In a later analysis, more than 15,000 TCR beta sequences were associated with specific HLA alleles at a false discovery rate of 0.05. Several of the top co-occurrence clusters appeared to be linked to parvovirus B19, influenza, CMV and Epstein-Barr virus, according to a later analysis. Only TCR beta chains were sequenced in this cohort, and the absence of alpha or paired-chain data limited detectable features. According to the authors, the approach could potentially be generalized to other disease states and immunological phenotypes. Linkage disequilibrium might explain the correlated functional status among segregating V segments, but an unknown experimental factor could not be excluded. A later analysis found that HLA-associated TCR beta chains were more clonally expanded and had lower generation probabilities than equally common non-associated chains. The classifier was reported to diagnose cytomegalovirus status with high specificity and sensitivity in both the original and validation cohorts. A later genetic analysis associated a missense DCLRE1C variant with V-gene and J-gene trimming of TCR beta chains, and an independent cohort replicated the association. Because the 87-base-pair reads could not distinguish some IMGT-functional V segments, including TRBV6-2 and TRBV6-3, those segments were excluded. About 17 rarely observed V segments, including chromosome 9 orphons, were excluded from the earlier analysis of a few hundred of the donors because counts were too low. Assigning TCR associations to individual alleles was difficult when HLA alleles, especially DR and DQ, strongly co-occurred. Most TCR sequences were observed very rarely across donors, whereas some public TCRs were present in many individuals. The sequencing pipeline was judged likely to have produced a cluster of highly shared sequence variants as a technical artifact. Most CMV-associated TCR beta chains appeared to be HLA-restricted in a later analysis, and the HLA associations seemed to be driven largely by CMV exposure. The presence/absence analyses assumed that sequencing depth was roughly uniform across donors, and that assumption may not be true. In a later analysis, the rate of TCR association differed among HLA loci, with DRB1 alleles having the most associated TCRs and HLA-C alleles having the fewest.

The CDR3 contains 16 residues, cysteine and phenylalanine counted. The entry retains the CDR3 DNA only, 48 bases that are in frame from base 1. Unmatched junction bases come to 9, with V trimmed by 0 bases and J by 8 bases. Based on the germline V gene, the CDR1 and CDR2 sequences are SGDLS and YYNGEE. In regard to this clone: Its antigen is still unknown. Per-base quality was not reported, and no clone a single base away is much larger than it.

The cohort was made up of hundreds of healthy bone marrow donors. Cohort members were all nominally healthy when sampled, although unrecorded immune exposures were likely present. The donor tested CMV seropositive, placing the donor among the roughly 300 seropositive members of the cohort. A peripheral blood sample was collected from each donor, and TCR beta sequencing was performed on peripheral blood mononuclear cells. Genomic DNA extraction from the blood cell samples was performed with the Qiagen DNeasy Blood Extraction Kit. The receptor library was made with the immunoSEQ multiplex PCR assay. For the multiplex PCR, a mixture combining 60 forward primers for TCR Vbeta segments and 13 reverse primers for TCR Jbeta segments was used. A multiplex PCR assay on genomic DNA amplified the CDR3 region of rearranged TCR beta genes. The Illumina HiSeq System was used to sequence the amplified TCR beta libraries as 87-base-pair reads. The published analysis was carried out like this. A later analysis tallied tens of millions of unique TCR beta chains across the 666 repertoires, and roughly 11 million of those chains were shared by two or more donors. Raw reads were error-corrected and collapsed into unique sequences by a nearest-neighbor algorithm in which closely related sequences were merged to remove PCR and sequencing errors. V, D and J gene segments were assigned by aligning CDR3 sequences to IMGT reference sequences. For a sequence to be retained, at least a six-nucleotide match to both a V gene segment and a J gene segment was required. Rearrangements were called productive when the CDR3 lacked stop codons and stayed in frame with V and J; all others were non-productive. CDR3 was defined according to IMGT convention as the region running from the second conserved V-encoded cysteine to the conserved J-encoded phenylalanine. The earlier analysis of 500 to 600 of the donors excluded sequences that lacked an unambiguous match to a single V gene segment. In an earlier analysis of approximately 550 of the donors, V segments were called functional above 56.7% productive rearrangements and were called segregating when the between-donor standard deviation exceeded 5%. A statistical classification framework was developed to diagnose cytomegalovirus status using the catalog of TCR beta chain sequences. In a later analysis, V and J genes were assigned by comparing TCR nucleotide sequences against IMGT/GENE-DB human TR gene sequences. Using the TCRdist pipeline, a later analysis assigned CDR3 sequences along with most-parsimonious VDJ recombination scenarios. In a later analysis, every TCR beta chain was defined by the combination of its CDR3 amino acid sequence and its V-gene family, and reads without a unique V-gene family were dropped. A later analysis removed over 500 highly shared, low-generation-probability nucleotide sequences to deal with suspected cross-contamination and a sequencing artifact. A later analysis calculated a clonal expansion index for each public chain from normalized within-repertoire ranks of inferred template counts. A later analysis computed generation probabilities with a VDJ recombination model fitted to out-of-frame rearrangements, and checked the results against IGoR. Hypergeometric tests were used in a later analysis to score TCR-TCR, TCR-HLA and TCR-CMV co-occurrence, with a repertoire-size bias correction applied to the TCR pairs. A later analysis estimated false discovery rates by permuting HLA or CMV assignments 20 times. In a later analysis, co-occurring TCRs were grouped with DBSCAN, and TCRdist sequence similarity was added when clustering was performed within HLA-allele-positive subsets. Repertoires with fewer than 30,000 or more than 120,000 public chains were left out of co-occurrence clustering, as were about 5 repertoires with anomalous nucleotide sharing. This immuneACCESS table, as held by TCRdb, lists in-frame sequences with V and J called but not all clones. Of the missing ones, under half trace to an unresolved V gene in checked studies; the others have no known cause. V and J calls and clone size are as listed in that table; D and trimming were resolved from the DNA. This sample comprises around 90,000 clones, around 84% of them detected only once. The ten most abundant clones make up 6.5% to 9% of the sample.

The V gene is TRBV9 and the J gene is TRBJ2-4; 9 nucleotides in the junction match TRBD1. Sequenced material: PBMCs. The sequence was obtained from a middle-aged man in good health and CMV-seropositive. CDR3 sequence: CASSVASGQGEDIQYF. Read as DNA, the sequence is TGTGCCAGCAGCGTAGCTTCGGGACAGGGCGAGGACATTCAGTACTTC.